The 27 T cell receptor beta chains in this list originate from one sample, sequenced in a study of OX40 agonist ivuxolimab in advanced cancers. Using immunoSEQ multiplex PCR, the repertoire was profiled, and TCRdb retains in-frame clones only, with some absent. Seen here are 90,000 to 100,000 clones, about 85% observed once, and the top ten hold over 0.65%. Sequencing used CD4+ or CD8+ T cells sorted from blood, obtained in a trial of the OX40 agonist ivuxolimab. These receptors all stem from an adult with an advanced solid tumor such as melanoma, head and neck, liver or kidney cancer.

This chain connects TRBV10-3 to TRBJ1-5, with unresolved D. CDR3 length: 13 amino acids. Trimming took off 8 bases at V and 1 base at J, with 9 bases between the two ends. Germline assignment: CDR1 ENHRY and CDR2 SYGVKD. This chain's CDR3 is CAISRGSNQPQHF. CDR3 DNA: TGTGCCATCTCGCGTGGGAGCAATCAGCCCCAGCATTTT.

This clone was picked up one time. CDR3 DNA sequence: TGTGCCAGCAGCCTCCCAGGTGTGTCCCCGGTTCTCAATGAGCAGTTCTTC. This codes for CASSLPGVSPVLNEQFF. The chain is built from TRBV5-6 and TRBJ2-1; no clear D. Per germline, CDR1 SGHDT and CDR2 YYEEEE. The CDR3 contains 17 residues. V was cut by 4 bases and J by 6 bases, with 23 bases left in between.

CDR3 nucleotides: TGTGCCAGCCATTCGGGCCTAAGCGGCGAGACCCAGTACTTC. Amino acids: CASHSGLSGETQYF. The chain joins TRBV6-6 to TRBJ2-5; D may be TRBD2 (5 bases). Trimming took off 8 bases at V and 5 bases at J, with 18 bases between the two ends. Germline lookup yields CDR1 MNHNY and CDR2 SVGAGI (reference sequence). The CDR3 loop spans 14 amino acids.

The CDR3 spells CASSHARGLGPERAVLRQYF. DNA for the CDR3: TGTGCCAGCAGCCACGCTAGGGGACTCGGACCCGAGAGGGCCGTCTTAAGGCAGTACTTC. The genes are TRBV2 and TRBJ2-7; weak D call: TRBD2 (6 bases). The CDR3 contains 20 residues. Trimming pared 6 bases from V and 9 bases from J, leaving 39 bases between. CDR1 SNHLY and CDR2 FYNNEI come from the germline V gene.

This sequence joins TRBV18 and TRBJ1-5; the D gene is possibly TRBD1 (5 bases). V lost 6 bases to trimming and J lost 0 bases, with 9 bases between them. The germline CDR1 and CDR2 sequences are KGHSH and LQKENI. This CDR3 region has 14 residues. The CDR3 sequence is CASSPGYSNQPQHF. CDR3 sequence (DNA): TGTGCCAGCTCCCCAGGGTATAGCAATCAGCCCCAGCATTTT.

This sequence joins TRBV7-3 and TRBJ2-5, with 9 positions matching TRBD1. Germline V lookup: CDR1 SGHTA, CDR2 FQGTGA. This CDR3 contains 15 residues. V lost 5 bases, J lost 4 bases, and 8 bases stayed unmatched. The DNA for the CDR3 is TGTGCCAGCAGCCTCCGGACAGGGGTGGGAGAGACCCAGTACTTC. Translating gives CASSLRTGVGETQYF.

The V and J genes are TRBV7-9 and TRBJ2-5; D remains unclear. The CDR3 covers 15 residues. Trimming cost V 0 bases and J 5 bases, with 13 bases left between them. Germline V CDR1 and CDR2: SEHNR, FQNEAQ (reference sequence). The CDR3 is CASSLAGSISETQYF. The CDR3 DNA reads TGTGCCAGCAGCTTAGCGGGTAGTATCTCGGAGACCCAGTACTTC.

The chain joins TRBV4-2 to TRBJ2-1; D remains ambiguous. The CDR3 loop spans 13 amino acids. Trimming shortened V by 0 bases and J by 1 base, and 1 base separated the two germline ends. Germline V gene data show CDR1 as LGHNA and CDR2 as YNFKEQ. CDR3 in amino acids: CASSQDSYNEQFF. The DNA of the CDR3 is TGTGCCAGCAGCCAAGATTCCTACAATGAGCAGTTCTTC.

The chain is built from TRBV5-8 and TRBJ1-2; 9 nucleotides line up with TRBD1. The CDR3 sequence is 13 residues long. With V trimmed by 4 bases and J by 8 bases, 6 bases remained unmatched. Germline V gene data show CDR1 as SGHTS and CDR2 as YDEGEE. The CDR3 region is CASSPNRGHGYTF. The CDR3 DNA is TGTGCCAGCAGCCCTAACAGGGGGCACGGCTACACCTTC.

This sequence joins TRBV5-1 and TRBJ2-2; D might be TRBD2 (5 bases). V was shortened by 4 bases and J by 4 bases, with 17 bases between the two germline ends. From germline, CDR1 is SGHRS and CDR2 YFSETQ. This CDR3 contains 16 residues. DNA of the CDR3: TGCGCCAGCAGCCCACTCAGCGGAGCTAGCACCGGGGAGCTGTTTTTT. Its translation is CASSPLSGASTGELFF. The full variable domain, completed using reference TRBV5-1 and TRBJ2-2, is KAGVTQTPRYLIKTRGQQVTLSCSPISGHRSVSWYQQTPGQGLQFLFEYFSETQRNKGNFPGRFSGRQFSNSRSEMNVSTLELGDSALYLCASSPLSGASTGELFFGEGSRLTVL.

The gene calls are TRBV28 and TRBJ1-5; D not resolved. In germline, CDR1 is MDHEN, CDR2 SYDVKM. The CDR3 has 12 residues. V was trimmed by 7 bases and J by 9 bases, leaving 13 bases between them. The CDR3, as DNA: TGTGCCAGCAAACCGTCTCCGGGGCCCCAGCATTTT. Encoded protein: CASKPSPGPQHF.

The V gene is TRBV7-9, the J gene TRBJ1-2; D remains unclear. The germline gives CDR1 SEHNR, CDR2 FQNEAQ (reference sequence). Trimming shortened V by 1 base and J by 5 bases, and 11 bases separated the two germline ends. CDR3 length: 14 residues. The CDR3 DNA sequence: TGTGCCAGCAGCTTAGAAGGAGGGAGTTATGGCTACACCTTC. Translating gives CASSLEGGSYGYTF.

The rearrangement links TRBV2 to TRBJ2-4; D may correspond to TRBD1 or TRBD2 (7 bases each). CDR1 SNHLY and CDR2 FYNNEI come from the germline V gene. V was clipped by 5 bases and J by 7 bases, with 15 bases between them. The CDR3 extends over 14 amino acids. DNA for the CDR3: TGTGCCAGCAGTATACAGGGGAGGGAGAACATTCAGTACTTC. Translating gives CASSIQGRENIQYF.

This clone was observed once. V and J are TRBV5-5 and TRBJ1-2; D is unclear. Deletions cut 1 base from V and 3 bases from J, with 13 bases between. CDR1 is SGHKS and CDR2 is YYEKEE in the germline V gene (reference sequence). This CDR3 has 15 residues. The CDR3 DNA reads TGTGCCAGCAGCTTGCTAGCCAACACCCACTATGGCTACACCTTC. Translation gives CASSLLANTHYGYTF.

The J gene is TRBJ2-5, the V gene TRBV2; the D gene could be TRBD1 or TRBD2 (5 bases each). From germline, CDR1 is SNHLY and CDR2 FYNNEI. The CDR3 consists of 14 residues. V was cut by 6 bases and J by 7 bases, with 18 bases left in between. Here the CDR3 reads CASRFLGTEGTQYF. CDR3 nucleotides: TGTGCCAGCAGGTTCCTAGGGACCGAGGGGACCCAGTACTTC.

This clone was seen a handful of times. The CDR3 loop reads CSVEGRSMYTEAFF. The DNA for the CDR3 is TGCAGCGTTGAGGGCAGGAGTATGTACACTGAAGCTTTCTTT. The V gene is TRBV29-1, the J gene TRBJ1-1; no definite D call. Germline lookup yields CDR1 SQVTM and CDR2 ANQGSEA. Trimming left V 3 bases short and J 3 bases short, with 14 bases between. This CDR3 comprises 14 residues.

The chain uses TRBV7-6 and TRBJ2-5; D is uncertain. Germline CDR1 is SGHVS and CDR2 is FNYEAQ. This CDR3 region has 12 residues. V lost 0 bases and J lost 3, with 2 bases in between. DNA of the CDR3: TGTGCCAGCAGCTTAGCGGAAGAGACCCAGTACTTC. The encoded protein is CASSLAEETQYF.

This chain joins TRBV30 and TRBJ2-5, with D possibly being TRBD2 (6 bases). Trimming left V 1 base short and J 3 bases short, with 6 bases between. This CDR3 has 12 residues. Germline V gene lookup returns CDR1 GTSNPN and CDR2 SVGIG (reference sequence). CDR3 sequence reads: CAWSGGEETQYF. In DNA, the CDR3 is TGTGCCTGGAGTGGGGGGGAAGAGACCCAGTACTTC.

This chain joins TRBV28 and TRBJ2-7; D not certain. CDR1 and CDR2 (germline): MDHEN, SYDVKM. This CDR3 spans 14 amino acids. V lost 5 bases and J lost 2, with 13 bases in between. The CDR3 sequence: CASSPPIATYEQYF. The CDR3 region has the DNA TGTGCCAGCAGTCCGCCCATCGCGACCTACGAGCAGTACTTC.

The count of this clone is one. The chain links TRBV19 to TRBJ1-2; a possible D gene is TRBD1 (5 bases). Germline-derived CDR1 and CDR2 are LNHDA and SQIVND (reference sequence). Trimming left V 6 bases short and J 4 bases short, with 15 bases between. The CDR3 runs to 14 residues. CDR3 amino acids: CASRPEGAGYGYTF. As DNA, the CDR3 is TGTGCCAGTAGACCAGAAGGGGCGGGCTATGGCTACACCTTC.

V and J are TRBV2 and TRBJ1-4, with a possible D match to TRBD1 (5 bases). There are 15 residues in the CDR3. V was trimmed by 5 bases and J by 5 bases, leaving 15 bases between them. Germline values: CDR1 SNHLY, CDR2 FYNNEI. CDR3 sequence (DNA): TGTGCCAGCAGTACAGCCGGGACGGTGAATGAAAAACTGTTTTTT. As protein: CASSTAGTVNEKLFF.

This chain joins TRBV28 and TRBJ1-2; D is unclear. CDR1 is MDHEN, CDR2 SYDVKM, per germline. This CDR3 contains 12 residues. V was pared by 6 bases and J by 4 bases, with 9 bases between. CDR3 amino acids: CASRGLSYGYTF. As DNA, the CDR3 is TGTGCCAGCAGAGGGCTTAGCTATGGCTACACCTTC.

This CDR3 reads CASSPTAGENIQYF. The CDR3 DNA reads as TGTGCCAGCTCACCCACAGCCGGGGAAAACATTCAGTACTTC. The chain is built from TRBV18 and TRBJ2-4; perhaps TRBD2 as D (5 bases). The length of the CDR3 is 14 residues. V lost 3 bases, J lost 5 bases, and 11 bases lay in between. Germline CDR1 reads KGHSH; CDR2 reads LQKENI.

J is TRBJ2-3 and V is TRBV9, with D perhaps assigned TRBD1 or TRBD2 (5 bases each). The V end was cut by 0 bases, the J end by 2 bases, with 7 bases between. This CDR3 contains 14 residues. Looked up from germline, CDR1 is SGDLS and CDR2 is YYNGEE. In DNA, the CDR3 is TGTGCCAGCAGCGTAGTGGGGGTCACAGATACGCAGTATTTT. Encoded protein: CASSVVGVTDTQYF.

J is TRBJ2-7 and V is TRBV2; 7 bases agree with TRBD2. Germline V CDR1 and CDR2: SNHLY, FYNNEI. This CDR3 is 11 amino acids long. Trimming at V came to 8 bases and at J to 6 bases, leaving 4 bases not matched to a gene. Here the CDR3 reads CASLSGGEQYF. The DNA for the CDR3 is TGTGCCAGCCTTTCGGGGGGCGAGCAGTACTTC.

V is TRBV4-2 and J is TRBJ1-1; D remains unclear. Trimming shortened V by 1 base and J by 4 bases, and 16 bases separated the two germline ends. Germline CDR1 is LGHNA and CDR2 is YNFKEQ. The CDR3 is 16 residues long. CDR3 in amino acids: CASSQGQHESPTEAFF. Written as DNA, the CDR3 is TGTGCCAGCAGCCAAGGACAACATGAGAGTCCCACTGAAGCTTTCTTT.

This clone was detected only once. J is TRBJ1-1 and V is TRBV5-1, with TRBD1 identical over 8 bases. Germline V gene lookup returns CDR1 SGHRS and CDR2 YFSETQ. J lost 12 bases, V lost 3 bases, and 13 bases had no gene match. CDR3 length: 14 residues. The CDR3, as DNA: TGCGCCAGCAGCTCGAGGACAGGGCCCGGCGAGTCTTTCTTT. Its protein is CASSSRTGPGESFF.